This TCR beta chain originates from a study of blood T cell repertoires in COVID-19. Produced via immunoSEQ multiplex PCR; TCRdb's table is partial and in-frame only. The sample lists about 480,000 clones, approximately 88% occurring once. This clonotype was obtained from a woman aged 45 to 65 with COVID-19, enrolled during active disease. The sequenced sample consisted of peripheral blood.

The CDR3 is CASSDRIQPQHF. The CDR3 nucleotides are TGTGCCAGCAGTGACAGAATTCAGCCCCAGCATTTT. The V and J genes are TRBV6-1 and TRBJ1-5; D is unclear. The germline gives CDR1 MNHNS, CDR2 SASEGT. V was clipped by 3 bases and J by 6 bases, with 6 bases between them. This CDR3 is 12 amino acids long.